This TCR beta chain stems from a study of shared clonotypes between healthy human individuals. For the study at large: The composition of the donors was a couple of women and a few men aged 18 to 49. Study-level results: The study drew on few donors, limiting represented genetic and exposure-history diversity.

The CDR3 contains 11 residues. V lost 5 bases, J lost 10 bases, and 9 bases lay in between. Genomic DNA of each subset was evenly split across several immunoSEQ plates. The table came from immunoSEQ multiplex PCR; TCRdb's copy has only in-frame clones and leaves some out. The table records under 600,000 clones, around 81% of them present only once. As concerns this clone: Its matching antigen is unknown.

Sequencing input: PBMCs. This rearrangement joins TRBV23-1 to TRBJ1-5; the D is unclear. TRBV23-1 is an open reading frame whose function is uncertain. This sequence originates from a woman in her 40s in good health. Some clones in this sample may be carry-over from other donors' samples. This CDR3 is CASSYDGPQHF. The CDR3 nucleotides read TGCGCCAGCAGTTACGACGGACCCCAGCATTTT.